This T cell receptor beta chain was captured by sequencing in a study of T-cell reconstitution after alpha-beta-depleted transplantation in children. CDR3 length: 14 residues. V dropped 5 bases and J dropped 11; count of bases not matched to a gene: 10. As to this clonotype: Its antigen is still unknown.

The library targeted TCRbeta and was prepared with unique molecular identifiers. TCRdb recomputed calls from the PCR reads with MiXCR, one row per CDR3 protein. The table shows about 580,000 distinct CDR3 sequences, with 23% occurring only once. Study outcomes and limitations: There were reportedly several hundred expanded graft clones from which alpha-beta T cells came about two months after transplant. From newly produced T cells came most of the T-cell counts and diversity one year after transplant. High day-60 TCRbeta diversity in some patients came from surviving recipient T cells and thymic progenitors.

This sample comprised PBMCs, mostly from graft donor cells, obtained 360 days after TCRalphabeta/CD19-depleted stem cell transplant. This clonotype originated in a boy in the first two years of life who had a stem cell transplant for acute myeloid leukemia, so the T cells may come from the graft donor. The genes are TRBV12-3 or TRBV12-4 and TRBJ1-5, with 9 bases aligning to TRBD1. CDR3 sequence reads: CASSPRTGVLAQHF. The CDR3 region has the DNA TGTGCCAGCAGTCCTCGGACAGGGGTATTGGCCCAGCATTTT.